This section outlines one T cell receptor beta chain sequence together with its context. What it binds is unknown. These data originate in a study of monozygotic twins with inflammatory bowel disease. Overall study findings and caveats: The authors could not tell different T cell subtypes apart.

From whole blood, total RNA was isolated without any sorting of T cells. Germline-derived CDR1 and CDR2 are SGHTS and YDEGEE. This CDR3 is built from 15 residues. TCRdb re-called the 5' RACE reads and shows each CDR3 protein once, DNA omitted. The sample's table shows 160,000 or so distinct CDR3 sequences. This chain joins TRBV5-8 and TRBJ2-5. The sequenced material came from blood. The source of this sequence is a human donor with ulcerative colitis or Crohn's disease, or a healthy co-twin of an affected twin (not recorded which). CDR3: CASSWDYTKEETQYF.